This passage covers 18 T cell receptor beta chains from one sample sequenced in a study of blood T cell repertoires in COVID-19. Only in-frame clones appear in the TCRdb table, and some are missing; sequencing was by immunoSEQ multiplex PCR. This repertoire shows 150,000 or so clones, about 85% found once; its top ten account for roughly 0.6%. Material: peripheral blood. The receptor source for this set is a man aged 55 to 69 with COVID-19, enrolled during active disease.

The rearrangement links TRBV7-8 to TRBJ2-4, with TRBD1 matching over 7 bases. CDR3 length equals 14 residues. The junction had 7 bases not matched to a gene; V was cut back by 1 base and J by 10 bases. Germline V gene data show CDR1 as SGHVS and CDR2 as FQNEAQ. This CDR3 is CASSLGTGTAIQYF. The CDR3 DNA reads TGTGCCAGCAGCTTAGGGACCGGGACAGCGATTCAGTACTTC.

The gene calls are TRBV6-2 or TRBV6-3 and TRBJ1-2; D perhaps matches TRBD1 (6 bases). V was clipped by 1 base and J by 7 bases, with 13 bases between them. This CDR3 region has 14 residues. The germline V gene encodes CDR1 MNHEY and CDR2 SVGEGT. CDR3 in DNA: TGTGCCAGCAGTTACTTCGGGGGGCAGGCTGGCTACACCTTC. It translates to CASSYFGGQAGYTF.

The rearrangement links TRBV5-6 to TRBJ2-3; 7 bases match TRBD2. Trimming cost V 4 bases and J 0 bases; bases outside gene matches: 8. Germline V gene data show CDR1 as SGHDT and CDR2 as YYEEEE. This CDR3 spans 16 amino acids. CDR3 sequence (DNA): TGTGCCAGCAGCCCCGGGGGGAGAGGGAGCACAGATACGCAGTATTTT. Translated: CASSPGGRGSTDTQYF.

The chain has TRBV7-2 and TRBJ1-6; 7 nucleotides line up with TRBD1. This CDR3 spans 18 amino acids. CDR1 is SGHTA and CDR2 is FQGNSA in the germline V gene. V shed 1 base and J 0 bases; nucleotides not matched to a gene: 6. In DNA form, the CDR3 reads TGTGCCAGCAGCTTAGAGAGAGCAGGGGGCTCCTATAATTCACCCCTCCACTTT. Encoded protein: CASSLERAGGSYNSPLHF.

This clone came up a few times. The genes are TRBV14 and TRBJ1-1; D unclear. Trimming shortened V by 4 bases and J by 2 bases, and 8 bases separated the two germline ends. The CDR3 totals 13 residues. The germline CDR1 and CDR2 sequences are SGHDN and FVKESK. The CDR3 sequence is CASSRRGNTEAFF. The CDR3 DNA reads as TGTGCCAGCAGCCGTCGGGGTAACACTGAAGCTTTCTTT.

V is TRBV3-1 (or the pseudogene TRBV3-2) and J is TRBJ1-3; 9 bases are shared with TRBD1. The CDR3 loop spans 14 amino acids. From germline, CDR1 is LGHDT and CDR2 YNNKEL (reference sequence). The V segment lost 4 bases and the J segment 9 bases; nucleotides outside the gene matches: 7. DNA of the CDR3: TGTGCCAGCAGCCGCCTTACAGGGGGCGGCACCATATATTTT. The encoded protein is CASSRLTGGGTIYF.

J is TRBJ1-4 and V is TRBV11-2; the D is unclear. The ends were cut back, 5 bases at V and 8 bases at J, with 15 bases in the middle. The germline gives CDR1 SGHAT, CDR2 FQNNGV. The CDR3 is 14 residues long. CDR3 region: CASSRNQQIEKLFF. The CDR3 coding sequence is TGTGCCAGCAGCAGAAACCAACAGATCGAAAAACTGTTTTTT.

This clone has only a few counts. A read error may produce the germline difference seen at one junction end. The CDR3 protein is CASSQDRGLSHF. The CDR3 DNA reads TGTGCCAGCAGCCAGGACAGGGGCCTTTCCCACTTT. This rearrangement joins TRBV6-6 to TRBJ1-1, with 9 positions matching TRBD1. Germline values: CDR1 MNHNY, CDR2 SVGAGI (reference sequence). The CDR3 sequence is 12 residues long.

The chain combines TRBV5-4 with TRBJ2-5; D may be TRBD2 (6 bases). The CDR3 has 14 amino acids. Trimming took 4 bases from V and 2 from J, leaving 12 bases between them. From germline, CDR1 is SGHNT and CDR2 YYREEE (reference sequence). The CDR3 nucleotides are TGTGCCAGCAGCCGCACCGGGACTCAAGAGACCCAGTACTTC. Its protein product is CASSRTGTQETQYF.

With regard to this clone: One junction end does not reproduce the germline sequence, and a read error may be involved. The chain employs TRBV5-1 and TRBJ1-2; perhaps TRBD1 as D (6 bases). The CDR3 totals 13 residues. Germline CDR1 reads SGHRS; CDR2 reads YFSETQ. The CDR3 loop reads CASTTERGYVYTF. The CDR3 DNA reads TGCGCCAGCACTACTGAGAGGGGGTATGTCTACACCTTC.

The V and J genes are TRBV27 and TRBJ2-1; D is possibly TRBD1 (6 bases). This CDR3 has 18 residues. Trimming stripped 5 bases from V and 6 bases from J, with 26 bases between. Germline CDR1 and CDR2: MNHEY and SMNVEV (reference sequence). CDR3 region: CASSPKLLLGATSNEQFF. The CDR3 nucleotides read TGTGCCAGCAGTCCCAAGCTTCTACTGGGGGCGACGAGCAATGAGCAGTTCTTC.

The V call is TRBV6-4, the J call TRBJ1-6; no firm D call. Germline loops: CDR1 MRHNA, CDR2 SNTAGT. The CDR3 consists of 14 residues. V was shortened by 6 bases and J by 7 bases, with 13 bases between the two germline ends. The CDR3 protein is CASSVGGQNSPLHF. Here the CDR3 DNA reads TGTGCCAGCAGCGTCGGTGGTCAAAATTCACCCCTCCACTTT.

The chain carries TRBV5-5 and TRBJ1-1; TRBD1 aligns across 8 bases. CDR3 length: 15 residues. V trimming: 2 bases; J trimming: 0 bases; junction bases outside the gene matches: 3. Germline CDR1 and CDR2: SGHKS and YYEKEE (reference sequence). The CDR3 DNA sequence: TGTGCCAGCAGCTTTCCAGGGGGCATGAACACTGAAGCTTTCTTT. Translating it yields CASSFPGGMNTEAFF.

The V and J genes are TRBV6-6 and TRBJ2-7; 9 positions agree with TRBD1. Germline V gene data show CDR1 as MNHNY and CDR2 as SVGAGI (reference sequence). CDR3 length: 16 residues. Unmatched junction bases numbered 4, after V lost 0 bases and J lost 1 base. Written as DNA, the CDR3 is TGTGCCAGCAGTTACTCACGGACAGGGGCTTCCTACGAGCAGTACTTC. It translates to CASSYSRTGASYEQYF.

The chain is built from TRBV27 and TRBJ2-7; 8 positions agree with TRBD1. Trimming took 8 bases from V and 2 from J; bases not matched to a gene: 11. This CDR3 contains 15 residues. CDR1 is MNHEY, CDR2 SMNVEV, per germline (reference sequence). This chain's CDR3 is CASSRWGQDTYEQYF. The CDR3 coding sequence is TGTGCCAGCTCCAGGTGGGGACAGGACACCTACGAGCAGTACTTC.

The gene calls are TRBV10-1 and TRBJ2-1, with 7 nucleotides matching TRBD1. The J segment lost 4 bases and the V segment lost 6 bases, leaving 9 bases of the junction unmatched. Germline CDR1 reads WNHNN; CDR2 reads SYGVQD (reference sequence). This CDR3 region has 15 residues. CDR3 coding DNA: TGCGCCAGCAGAGACCGGGACAGTGAGTACAATGAGCAGTTCTTC. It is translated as CASRDRDSEYNEQFF.

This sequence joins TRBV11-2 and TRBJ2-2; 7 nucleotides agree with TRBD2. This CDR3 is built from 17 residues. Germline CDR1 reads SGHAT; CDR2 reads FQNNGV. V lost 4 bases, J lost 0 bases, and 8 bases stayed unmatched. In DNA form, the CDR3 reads TGTGCCAGCAGCTCGCGGGGGACTTATTCGAACACCGGGGAGCTGTTTTTT. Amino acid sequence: CASSSRGTYSNTGELFF.

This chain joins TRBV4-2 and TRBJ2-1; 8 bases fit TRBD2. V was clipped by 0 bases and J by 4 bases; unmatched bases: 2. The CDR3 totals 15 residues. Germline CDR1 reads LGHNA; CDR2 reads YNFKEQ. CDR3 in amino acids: CASSQELAEYNEQFF. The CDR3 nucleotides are TGTGCCAGCAGCCAAGAACTAGCGGAATACAATGAGCAGTTCTTC.